This entry describes one TCR beta chain. Germline CDR1 is DFQATT and CDR2 is SNEGSKA (reference sequence). The CDR3 runs to 10 residues. This record belongs to a study of early T cells in non-severe SARS-CoV-2 infection. Study background: The input, bulk RNA from unsorted whole blood, was sequenced, and chains were unpaired.

TCRdb reprocessed the 5' RACE reads with MiXCR, giving one entry per CDR3 protein. The repertoire holds 51,000 or so distinct CDR3 sequences, with 8% to 13% as singletons. This clonotype was obtained from an adult who was a healthcare worker with PCR-confirmed SARS-CoV-2 infection or an uninfected control (not recorded which). The chain uses TRBV20-1 and TRBJ2-2; no definite D call. Material for sequencing was whole blood. The CDR3 region is CSIWTGELFF. The DNA of the CDR3 is TGCAGCATTTGGACCGGGGAGCTGTTTTTT.